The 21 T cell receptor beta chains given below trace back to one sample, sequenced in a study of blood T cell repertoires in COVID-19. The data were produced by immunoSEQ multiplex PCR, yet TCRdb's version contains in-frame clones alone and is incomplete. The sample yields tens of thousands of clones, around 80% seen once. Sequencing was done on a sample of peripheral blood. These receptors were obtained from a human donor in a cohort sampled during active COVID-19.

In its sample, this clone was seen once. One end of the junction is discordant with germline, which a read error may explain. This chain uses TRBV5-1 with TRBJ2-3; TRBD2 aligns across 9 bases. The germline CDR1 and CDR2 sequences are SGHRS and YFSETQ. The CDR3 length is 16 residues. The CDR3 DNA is TGCGTCAGCAGCTTAATAGCGGGAGTCGGCACAGATACGCAGTATTTT. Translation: CVSSLIAGVGTDTQYF.

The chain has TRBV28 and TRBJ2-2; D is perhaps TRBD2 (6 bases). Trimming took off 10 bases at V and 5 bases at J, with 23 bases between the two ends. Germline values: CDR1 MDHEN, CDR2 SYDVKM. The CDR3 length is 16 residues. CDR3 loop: CATQNGGGLGTGELFF. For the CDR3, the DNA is TGTGCCACCCAAAATGGTGGGGGGTTGGGGACCGGGGAGCTGTTTTTT.

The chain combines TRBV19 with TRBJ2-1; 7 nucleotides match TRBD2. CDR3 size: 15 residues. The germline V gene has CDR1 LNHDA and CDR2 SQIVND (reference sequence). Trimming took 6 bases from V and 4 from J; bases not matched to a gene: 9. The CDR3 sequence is CASRRLEGGYNEQFF. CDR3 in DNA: TGTGCCAGTAGGCGATTGGAGGGAGGGTACAATGAGCAGTTCTTC.

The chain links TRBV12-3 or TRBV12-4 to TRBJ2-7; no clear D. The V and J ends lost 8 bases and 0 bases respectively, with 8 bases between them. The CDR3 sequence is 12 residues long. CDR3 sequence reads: CASSGLSYEQYF. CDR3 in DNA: TGTGCCAGCTCGGGTCTCTCCTACGAGCAGTACTTC.

CDR3 loop: CASSPTPSLYNEQFF. The CDR3 region has the DNA TGTGCCAGCAGTCCGACACCCAGTTTATACAATGAGCAGTTCTTC. This sequence joins TRBV6-4 and TRBJ2-1; no reliable D call. The CDR3 loop spans 15 amino acids. CDR1 MRHNA and CDR2 SNTAGT come from the germline V gene. Trimming cost V 5 bases and J 4 bases, with 15 bases left between them.

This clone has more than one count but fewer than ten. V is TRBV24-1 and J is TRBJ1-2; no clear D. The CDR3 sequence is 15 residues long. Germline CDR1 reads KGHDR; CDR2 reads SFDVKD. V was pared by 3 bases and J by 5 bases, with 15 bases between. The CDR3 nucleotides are TGTGCCACCAGTGATCCCCTGACGGGGAAATATGGCTACACCTTC. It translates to CATSDPLTGKYGYTF.

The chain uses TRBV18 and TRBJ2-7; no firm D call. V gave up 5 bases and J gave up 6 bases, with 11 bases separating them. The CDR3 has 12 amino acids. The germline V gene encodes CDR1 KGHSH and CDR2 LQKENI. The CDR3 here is CASSTYGGEQYV. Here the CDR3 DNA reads TGTGCCAGCTCAACGTATGGCGGCGAGCAGTACGTC.

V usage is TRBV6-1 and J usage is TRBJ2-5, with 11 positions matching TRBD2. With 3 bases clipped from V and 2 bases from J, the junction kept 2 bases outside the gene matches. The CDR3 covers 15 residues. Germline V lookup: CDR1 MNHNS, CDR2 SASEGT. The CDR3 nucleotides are TGTGCCAGCAGTGATTTAGCGGGGGGGCAAGAGACCCAGTACTTC. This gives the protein CASSDLAGGQETQYF.

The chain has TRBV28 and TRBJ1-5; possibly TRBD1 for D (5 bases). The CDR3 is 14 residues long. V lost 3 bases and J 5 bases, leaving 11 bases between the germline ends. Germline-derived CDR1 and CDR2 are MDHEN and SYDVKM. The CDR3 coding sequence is TGTGCCAGCAGTTTTTCAGGGAACCATCAGCCCCAGCATTTT. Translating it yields CASSFSGNHQPQHF. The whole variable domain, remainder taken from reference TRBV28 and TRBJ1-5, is DVKVTQSSRYLVKRTGEKVFLECVQDMDHENMFWYRQDPGLGLRLIYFSYDVKMKEKGDIPEGYSVSREKKERFSLILESASTNQTSMYLCASSFSGNHQPQHFGDGTRLSIL.

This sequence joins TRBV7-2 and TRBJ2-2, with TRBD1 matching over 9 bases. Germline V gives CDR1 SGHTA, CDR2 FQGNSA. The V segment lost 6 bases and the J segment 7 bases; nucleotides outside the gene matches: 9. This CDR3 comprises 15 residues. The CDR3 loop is CASRQTTGGNGELFF. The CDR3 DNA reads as TGTGCCAGCAGACAAACGACAGGGGGGAACGGGGAGCTGTTTTTT.

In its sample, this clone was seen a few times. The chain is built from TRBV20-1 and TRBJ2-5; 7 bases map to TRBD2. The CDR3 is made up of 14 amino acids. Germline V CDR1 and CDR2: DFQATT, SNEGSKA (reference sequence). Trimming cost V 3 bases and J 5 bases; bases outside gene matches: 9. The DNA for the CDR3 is TGCAGTGCTAGTTCGGTCGGGAGGAGGGAGACCCAGTACTTC. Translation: CSASSVGRRETQYF.

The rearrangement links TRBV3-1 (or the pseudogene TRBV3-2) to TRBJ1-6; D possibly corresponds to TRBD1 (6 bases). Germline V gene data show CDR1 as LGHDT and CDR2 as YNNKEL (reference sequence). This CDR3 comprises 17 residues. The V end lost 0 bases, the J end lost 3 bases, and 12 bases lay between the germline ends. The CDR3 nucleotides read TGTGCCAGCAGCCAAGATATGGGGGCCGACTATAATTCACCCCTCCACTTT. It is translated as CASSQDMGADYNSPLHF.

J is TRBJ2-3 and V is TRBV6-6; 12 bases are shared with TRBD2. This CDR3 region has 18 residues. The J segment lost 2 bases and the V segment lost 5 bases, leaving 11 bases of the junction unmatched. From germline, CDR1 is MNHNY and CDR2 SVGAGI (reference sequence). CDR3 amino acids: CASSPGLAGRGVTDTQYF. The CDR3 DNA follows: TGTGCCAGCAGTCCAGGACTAGCGGGGCGGGGAGTCACAGATACGCAGTATTTT.

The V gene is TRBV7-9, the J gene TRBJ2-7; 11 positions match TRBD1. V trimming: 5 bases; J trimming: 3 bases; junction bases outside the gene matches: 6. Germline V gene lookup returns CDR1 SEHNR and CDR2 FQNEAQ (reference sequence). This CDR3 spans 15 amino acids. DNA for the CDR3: TGTGCCAGCAGCCGAACCGGGACAGGGGGCTACGAGCAGTACGTC. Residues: CASSRTGTGGYEQYV.

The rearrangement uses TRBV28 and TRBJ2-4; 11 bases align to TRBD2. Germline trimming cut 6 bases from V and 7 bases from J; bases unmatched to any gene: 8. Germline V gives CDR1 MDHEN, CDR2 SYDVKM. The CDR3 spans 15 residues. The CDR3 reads CASSPTSGVRNIQYF. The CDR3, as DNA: TGTGCCAGCAGCCCGACTAGCGGGGTCCGGAACATTCAGTACTTC. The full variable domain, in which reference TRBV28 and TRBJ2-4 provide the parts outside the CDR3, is DVKVTQSSRYLVKRTGEKVFLECVQDMDHENMFWYRQDPGLGLRLIYFSYDVKMKEKGDIPEGYSVSREKKERFSLILESASTNQTSMYLCASSPTSGVRNIQYFGAGTRLSVL.

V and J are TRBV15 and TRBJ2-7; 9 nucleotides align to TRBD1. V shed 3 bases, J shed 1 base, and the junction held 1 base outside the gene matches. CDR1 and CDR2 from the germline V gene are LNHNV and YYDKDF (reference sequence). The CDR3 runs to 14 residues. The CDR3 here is CATSRDRGSYEQYF. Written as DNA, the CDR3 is TGTGCCACCAGCAGGGACAGGGGTTCCTACGAGCAGTACTTC.

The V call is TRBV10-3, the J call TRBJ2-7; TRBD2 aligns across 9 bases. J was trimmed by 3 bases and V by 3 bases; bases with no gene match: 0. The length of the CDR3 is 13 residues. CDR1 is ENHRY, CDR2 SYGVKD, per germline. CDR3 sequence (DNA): TGTGCCATCAGTGATAGCGGGAGCTACGAGCAGTACGTC. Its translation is CAISDSGSYEQYV.

CDR3 protein: CASSPRQGPAYNEQFF. CDR3 in DNA: TGTGCCAGCTCACCGAGACAGGGGCCCGCCTACAATGAGCAGTTCTTC. The V call is TRBV18, the J call TRBJ2-1, with 8 nucleotides matching TRBD1. The CDR3 is 16 residues long. Trimming at V came to 3 bases and at J to 2 bases, leaving 6 bases not matched to a gene. Germline V gene data show CDR1 as KGHSH and CDR2 as LQKENI.

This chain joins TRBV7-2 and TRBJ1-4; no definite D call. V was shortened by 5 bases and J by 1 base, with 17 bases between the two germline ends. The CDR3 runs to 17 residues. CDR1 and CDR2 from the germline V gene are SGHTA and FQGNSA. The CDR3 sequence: CASSGESGFRTNEKLFF. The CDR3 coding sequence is TGTGCCAGCAGCGGGGAGTCTGGGTTTCGAACTAATGAAAAACTGTTTTTT.

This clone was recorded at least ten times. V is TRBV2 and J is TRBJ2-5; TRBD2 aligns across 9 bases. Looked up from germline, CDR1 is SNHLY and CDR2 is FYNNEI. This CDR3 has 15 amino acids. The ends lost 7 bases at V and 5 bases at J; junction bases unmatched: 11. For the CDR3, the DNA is TGTGCCAGCAAGGGTAGCGGGAGCGGGCGGGAGACCCAGTACTTC. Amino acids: CASKGSGSGRETQYF. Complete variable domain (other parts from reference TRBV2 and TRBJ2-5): EPEVTQTPSHQVTQMGQEVILRCVPISNHLYFYWYRQILGQKVEFLVSFYNNEISEKSEIFDDQFSVERPDGSNFTLKIRSTKLEDSAMYFCASKGSGSGRETQYFGPGTRLLVL.

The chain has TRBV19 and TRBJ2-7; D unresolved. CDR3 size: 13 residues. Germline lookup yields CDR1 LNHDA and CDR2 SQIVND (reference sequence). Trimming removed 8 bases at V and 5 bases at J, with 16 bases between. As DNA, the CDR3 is TGTGCCAGTCCGAGGCCGGCGTCCCACGAGCAGTACGTC. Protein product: CASPRPASHEQYV.